This paragraph covers one T cell receptor (beta chain) sequence. Described treatment: oral pan-JAK inhibitor, 5-10 mg twice daily. The data were taken from a study of CD8+ T cells in alopecia areata. cDNA serving as the sequencing template came from extracted, reverse transcribed RNA. Produced via immunoSEQ multiplex PCR; TCRdb's table is partial and in-frame only. This sample carries 95,000 to 110,000 clones, 85% to 90% of them seen once, and the ten largest clones take roughly 11%. Sample: CD8+ T cells sorted from blood, taken between weeks 30 and 35, from a patient treated with tofacitinib. This clonotype was sampled from a human donor with alopecia areata.

The CDR3 here is CASSETFYEQYF. CDR3 coding DNA: TGTGCCAGCAGTGAGACTTTCTACGAGCAGTACTTC. The chain links TRBV6-5 to TRBJ2-7, with D uncertain. Trimming stripped 5 bases from V and 3 bases from J, with 8 bases between. Germline-derived CDR1 and CDR2 are MNHEY and SVGAGI. This CDR3 region has 12 residues.